Listed below are T cell receptor beta chains from one sample, sequenced in a study of T cell responses to AZD1222 COVID-19 vaccine. Assay: immunoSEQ multiplex PCR; the TCRdb copy retains only in-frame clones and omits some. Of 130,000 or so clones listed, about 86% are singletons. The sample here was peripheral blood, taken on day 0 of AZD1222 vaccination. The source is an adult in good health. The CDR3 runs from the conserved cysteine through the conserved F or W. Fields, in order: V gene, clone size, J gene, CDR3 protein. Clone sizes are given selectively: once, few, many, or a class where the clone is expanded.

TRBV15	-	TRBJ2-5	CATSRAGLGGETQYF
TRBV7-8	-	TRBJ2-1	CASSTPSGRVGSYNEQFF
TRBV4-1	-	TRBJ2-2	CASSQDGAGATGELFF
TRBV2	-	TRBJ2-3	CASSEFATDTQYF
TRBV5-4	-	TRBJ1-1	CASSLDQGSALAFF
TRBV4-1	-	TRBJ2-1	CASSHPGLAGGPGVNEQFF
TRBV28	-	TRBJ1-2	CASSPDGTGGPYGYTF
TRBV5-1	-	TRBJ1-4	CASSINEKLFF
TRBV10-3	-	TRBJ2-3	CAISPGTSGVTDTQYF
TRBV12-3/TRBV12-4	-	TRBJ2-3	CASRGTPDTQYF
TRBV6-5	-	TRBJ1-2	CASKRVNYGYTF
TRBV5-1	-	TRBJ1-5	CASSATGEGNQPQHF
TRBV18	once	TRBJ2-6	CASSPGSASFRGANVLTF
TRBV4-3	-	TRBJ2-1	CASSQDLGGNEQFF
TRBV2	-	TRBJ1-4	CASRDGGWNEKLFF
TRBV27	-	TRBJ2-1	CASSLGGLYNEQFF
TRBV7-2	-	TRBJ2-7	CASSTWTSGDSYEQYF
TRBV4-3	-	TRBJ2-6	CASSPQGDSGANVLTF
TRBV27	-	TRBJ2-1	CASSSLGGELWNEQFF
TRBV25-1	-	TRBJ2-1	CASIGRPRNEQFF
TRBV7-3	-	TRBJ2-2	CASSWTSGSSSTGELFF
TRBV3-1/TRBV3-2	-	TRBJ2-1	CASSQVFDEQFF